These 5 T cell receptor beta chains were all obtained from the same sample, sequenced in a study of blood T cell repertoires in COVID-19. Using immunoSEQ multiplex PCR, the repertoire was profiled, and TCRdb retains in-frame clones only, with some absent. The sample gives about 330,000 clones, roughly 86% of which show up once; approximately 9.9% is in the top ten. The sequenced sample was peripheral blood. The origin of the receptors is a man aged 25-45 years with COVID-19, enrolled during active disease.

V and J are TRBV5-6 and TRBJ1-3; the match to TRBD1 covers 7 bases. The ends lost 0 bases at V and 3 bases at J; junction bases unmatched: 3. Germline CDR1 SGHDT, CDR2 YYEEEE. The length of the CDR3 is 15 residues. The CDR3 protein is CASSLDRGGGNTIYF. The CDR3, as DNA: TGTGCCAGCAGCTTGGACAGGGGAGGTGGAAACACCATATATTTT.

V gene TRBV25-1 combines with J gene TRBJ1-4, with 8 bases matching TRBD1. The CDR3 totals 16 residues. Trimming at V came to 8 bases and at J to 0 bases, leaving 8 bases not matched to a gene. From germline, CDR1 is MGHDK and CDR2 SYGVNS. CDR3 residues: CASLGQGAATNEKLFF. DNA for the CDR3: TGTGCCAGCCTCGGACAGGGCGCCGCAACTAATGAAAAACTGTTTTTT.

This sequence joins TRBV20-1 and TRBJ1-2, with 8 nucleotides matching TRBD1. V trimming: 3 bases; J trimming: 7 bases; junction bases outside the gene matches: 7. The CDR3 runs to 13 residues. Germline V gene data show CDR1 as DFQATT and CDR2 as SNEGSKA (reference sequence). The CDR3 coding sequence is TGCAGTGCTAGTCCTCAGGGGGCCCGTGGCTACACCTTC. This translates into CSASPQGARGYTF.

The chain has TRBV13 and TRBJ1-3, with D possibly being TRBD1 (6 bases). The germline V and J ends were trimmed by 2 bases and 0 bases, with 11 bases remaining between them. CDR1 is PRHDT and CDR2 is FYEKMQ in the germline V gene (reference sequence). This CDR3 has 16 residues. CDR3 bases: TGTGCCAGCAGCTTATTGGGGGCCCTCTCTGGAAACACCATATATTTT. Amino acid sequence: CASSLLGALSGNTIYF.

This chain links TRBV25-1 with TRBJ2-3; perhaps TRBD1 as D (5 bases). This CDR3 comprises 14 residues. The germline CDR1 and CDR2 sequences are MGHDK and SYGVNS. Trimming cost V 7 bases and J 2 bases, with 13 bases left between them. The CDR3, as DNA: TGTGCCAGCAACCCAGGGTTCTACACAGATACGCAGTATTTT. Translated, it gives CASNPGFYTDTQYF.